A selection of T cell receptor beta chains follows, all from one sample in a study of long-term antiretroviral therapy in people with HIV. Assay: immunoSEQ multiplex PCR; the TCRdb copy retains only in-frame clones and omits some. The sample has fewer than 45,000 clones, roughly 85% seen once; the top ten hold about 4.6%. The input for sequencing was unsorted PBMCs, taken just over 2.7 years before starting antiretroviral therapy. These TCRs come from a woman in her 30s with HIV. CDR3s include the opening cysteine and the closing phenylalanine or tryptophan. The D gene is left open where the match is weak. Clone size is shown for a subset of rows, as once, few, many or a class of expanded clone.

size,J,D,V,CDR3,DNA
.,TRBJ1-2,.,TRBV5-1,CASSTGGPNYGYTF,TGCGCCAGCAGCACCGGAGGCCCCAACTATGGCTACACCTTC
few,TRBJ1-2,.,TRBV29-1,CSVEGYGYTF,TGCAGCGTGGAGGGGTATGGCTACACCTTC
.,TRBJ1-1,.,TRBV5-4,CASSPSDRAREAFF,TGTGCCAGCAGTCCATCCGACCGGGCTCGTGAAGCTTTCTTT
.,TRBJ1-2,TRBD1,TRBV27,CASSLSPGGKDGYTF,TGTGCCAGCAGTTTATCGCCAGGGGGCAAGGATGGCTACACCTTC
once,TRBJ1-1,.,TRBV11-2,CASSLLGEKTEAFF,TGTGCCAGCAGCTTATTGGGTGAAAAGACTGAAGCTTTCTTT
.,TRBJ1-1,.,TRBV6-5,CASIPGPGSGAFF,TGTGCCAGCATCCCCGGACCCGGATCGGGAGCTTTCTTT
.,TRBJ1-2,.,TRBV19,CASSFRGYGAGYGYTF,TGTGCCAGTAGTTTCCGGGGGTACGGGGCAGGCTATGGCTACACCTTC
.,TRBJ1-1,.,TRBV11-2,CASSLERGKAAFF,TGTGCCAGCAGCTTAGAAAGGGGAAAGGCAGCTTTCTTT
.,TRBJ1-5,.,TRBV5-8,CASSLRGGGQPQHF,TGTGCCAGCAGCTTAAGGGGAGGTGGGCAGCCCCAGCATTTT
.,TRBJ1-5,.,TRBV5-6,CASSFGAGSNQPQHF,TGTGCCAGCAGCTTCGGGGCGGGTAGCAATCAGCCCCAGCATTTT
.,TRBJ1-4,.,TRBV5-3,CARSLVGPPNEKLFF,TGTGCCAGAAGCTTGGTCGGGCCCCCTAATGAAAAACTGTTTTTT
few,TRBJ2-5,.,TRBV2,CASKITGQGETQYF,TGTGCCAGCAAAATAACAGGGCAAGGCGAGACCCAGTACTTC
.,TRBJ1-6,TRBD1,TRBV7-8,CASRGQGVSPLHF,TGTGCCAGCAGAGGACAGGGAGTTTCACCCCTCCACTTT
.,TRBJ1-1,.,TRBV5-1,CASSVLRQEGEAFF,TGCGCCAGCAGCGTGCTCAGACAGGAAGGTGAAGCTTTCTTT
.,TRBJ2-7,.,TRBV7-2,CASSLYDRGNYYEQYF,TGTGCCAGCAGCTTGTACGACAGAGGGAACTACTACGAGCAGTACTTC
few,TRBJ1-1,TRBD1,TRBV19,CASSMRQGGTEAFF,TGTGCCAGTAGTATGAGACAGGGGGGCACTGAAGCTTTCTTT
.,TRBJ1-2,TRBD1,TRBV27,CASSLGLGGAPLDGYTF,TGTGCCAGCAGTTTAGGGTTAGGGGGCGCCCCGTTGGATGGCTACACCTTC
.,TRBJ2-3,.,TRBV10-3,CAIGGGDPIHRYAVF,TGTGCCATCGGGGGAGGAGATCCGATACACAGATACGCAGTATTT
.,TRBJ2-2,.,TRBV19,CASSIGSRAGNTGELFF,TGTGCCAGTAGTATAGGTTCTAGGGCAGGTAACACCGGGGAGCTGTTTTTT
.,TRBJ2-3,TRBD2,TRBV19,CASDSGTSGGLVDTQYF,TGTGCCAGTGACTCCGGGACTAGCGGGGGCCTAGTAGATACGCAGTATTTT
.,TRBJ1-3,.,TRBV5-6,CASSLAKARSGNTIYF,TGTGCCAGCAGCTTGGCCAAAGCCCGCTCTGGAAACACCATATATTTT
.,TRBJ1-3,.,TRBV14,CASSQWLSSSGNTIYF,TGTGCCAGCAGCCAGTGGTTAAGCTCCTCTGGAAACACCATATATTTT
.,TRBJ2-2,.,TRBV5-1,CASSLGLGVTGELFF,TGCGCCAGCAGCTTGGGACTAGGAGTCACCGGGGAGCTGTTTTTT
.,TRBJ2-1,TRBD2,TRBV7-2,CASSLVFFRGVSYNEQFF,TGTGCCAGCAGCTTAGTCTTCTTCCGGGGGGTCTCCTACAATGAGCAGTTCTTC
.,TRBJ2-5,.,TRBV5-1,CASSLGTVQETQYF,TGCGCCAGCAGCTTGGGGACAGTCCAAGAGACCCAGTACTTC
once,TRBJ1-1,.,TRBV7-9,CASSHGGTLNTEAFF,TGTGCCAGCAGCCACGGGGGAACCCTGAACACTGAAGCTTTCTTT
.,TRBJ1-4,.,TRBV9,CASSVGAGLNEKLFF,TGTGCCAGCAGCGTAGGAGCGGGTCTTAATGAAAAACTGTTTTTT
.,TRBJ2-7,.,TRBV19,CASSFYRGGGEQYF,TGTGCCAGTAGTTTCTACAGGGGCGGGGGAGAGCAGTACTTC
few,TRBJ1-3,.,TRBV7-9,CASSFQETGNTIYF,TGTGCCAGCAGCTTCCAGGAAACGGGAAACACCATATATTTT
.,TRBJ1-6,.,TRBV6-1,CASSGWGDHHYNSPLHF,TGTGCCAGCAGTGGCTGGGGGGACCACCACTATAATTCACCCCTCCACTTT
.,TRBJ2-3,TRBD2,TRBV15,CATSRGAGGQTDTQYF,TGTGCCACCAGCAGAGGGGCGGGGGGGCAGACAGATACGCAGTATTTT
.,TRBJ2-1,TRBD2,TRBV7-2,CASSLTAGGMNEQFF,TGTGCCAGCAGCTTAACAGCGGGGGGCATGAATGAGCAGTTCTTC
.,TRBJ2-6,TRBD2,TRBV19,CASRLLAGGGSGANVLTF,TGTGCCAGTAGACTCTTAGCGGGGGGCGGCTCTGGGGCCAACGTCCTGACTTTC
.,TRBJ1-1,.,TRBV12-5,CASGLSGLTEAFF,TGTGCTAGTGGTTTGTCGGGTCTCACTGAAGCTTTCTTT
.,TRBJ2-5,.,TRBV27,CARKEGTAQETQYF,TGTGCCCGGAAGGAAGGGACGGCTCAAGAGACCCAGTACTTC
.,TRBJ1-1,TRBD1,TRBV2,CASSVGQGGTEAFF,TGTGCCAGCAGTGTTGGACAGGGAGGTACTGAAGCTTTCTTT
.,TRBJ2-7,TRBD2,TRBV6-1,CASSFRTSGDYEQYF,TGTGCCAGCAGTTTCCGGACTAGCGGGGACTACGAGCAGTACTTC
few,TRBJ1-2,TRBD1,TRBV2,CASSDFSDWGQAEVNYGYTF,TGTGCCAGCAGTGATTTTTCCGATTGGGGACAGGCTGAAGTTAACTATGGCTACACCTTC
.,TRBJ2-2,.,TRBV25-1,CASSESSLSGELFF,TGTGCCAGCAGTGAATCTAGTTTGTCCGGGGAGCTGTTTTTT
.,TRBJ2-2,.,TRBV5-4,CASSPPGVGTGELFF,TGTGCCAGCAGCCCCCCGGGGGTAGGCACCGGGGAGCTGTTTTTT
.,TRBJ1-2,TRBD1,TRBV30,CAWKGFQGARYGYTF,TGTGCCTGGAAGGGTTTCCAGGGGGCGCGATATGGCTACACCTTC
few,TRBJ1-3,TRBD1,TRBV5-6,CASSSVSGTGFGNTIYF,TGTGCCAGCAGCTCCGTTTCCGGGACAGGGTTTGGAAACACCATATATTTT
.,TRBJ2-3,TRBD1,TRBV30,CAWSRRQGSTDTQYF,TGTGCCTGGAGTCGCCGACAGGGGAGCACAGATACGCAGTATTTT
.,TRBJ2-3,.,TRBV11-2,CASSPSRTRGADTQYF,TGTGCCAGCAGCCCTAGTCGGACTAGGGGGGCAGATACGCAGTATTTT
.,TRBJ1-2,TRBD1,TRBV6-4,CASSDSAGGGYTF,TGTGCCAGCAGTGACTCGGCAGGGGGAGGCTACACCTTC
.,TRBJ1-4,.,TRBV5-5,CASSLFGWKLFF,TGTGCCAGCAGCTTATTTGGATGGAAACTGTTTTTT
.,TRBJ1-2,TRBD1,TRBV5-1,CASSLAPGQGHGYTF,TGCGCCAGCAGCTTGGCCCCGGGACAGGGCCATGGCTACACCTTC
.,TRBJ2-3,TRBD2,TRBV4-2,CASSQAGGPSGGDTQYF,TGTGCCAGCAGCCAAGCCGGGGGGCCTAGCGGGGGGGATACGCAGTATTTT
once,TRBJ1-2,.,TRBV7-2,CASTSGAGKNYGYTF,TGTGCCAGCACCTCTGGAGCCGGCAAAAACTATGGCTACACCTTC
.,TRBJ1-2,TRBD1,TRBV29-1,CSVDDRDGYTF,TGCAGCGTTGACGACAGGGATGGCTACACCTTC